This T cell receptor beta chain was sequenced during a study of molecular identifiers for immune sequencing clone quantification. This clonotype was observed at least ten times. Its target is not known. A CD8+CD4-CCR7+CD45RA+ phenotype served as the sorting definition for naive CD8 T cells. Trimming removed 6 bases from V and 2 bases from J; junction bases left unmatched: 6. Germline CDR1 WSHSY, CDR2 SAAADI. The CDR3 is 14 amino acids. Study-level points and caveats: Jurkat TCR RNA spiked in from one cell could reportedly be detected among around 920,000 naive cells. Beyond 20 RNA copies, clones held over 99% of effector molecules, compared with under 1% in naive cells.

TCRdb independently ran MiXCR on the PCR reads; one entry per CDR3 protein. The sample has about 40,000 distinct CDR3 sequences; 15% to 20% are singletons. The TCR sequence derives from a human donor in good health. Some libraries in this study had Jurkat cell RNA spiked in. The chain joins TRBV10-2 to TRBJ2-7, with TRBD1 matching 8 bases. Specimen: naive CD8+ T cells from blood, with Jurkat cell RNA spiked in. Regarding subset: FACS-sorted CD8+CD4-CCR7+CD45RA+ naive T cells. CDR3 protein: CASRPGQATYEQYF. CDR3 nucleotide sequence: TGCGCCAGCAGACCGGGACAGGCGACCTACGAGCAGTACTTC.